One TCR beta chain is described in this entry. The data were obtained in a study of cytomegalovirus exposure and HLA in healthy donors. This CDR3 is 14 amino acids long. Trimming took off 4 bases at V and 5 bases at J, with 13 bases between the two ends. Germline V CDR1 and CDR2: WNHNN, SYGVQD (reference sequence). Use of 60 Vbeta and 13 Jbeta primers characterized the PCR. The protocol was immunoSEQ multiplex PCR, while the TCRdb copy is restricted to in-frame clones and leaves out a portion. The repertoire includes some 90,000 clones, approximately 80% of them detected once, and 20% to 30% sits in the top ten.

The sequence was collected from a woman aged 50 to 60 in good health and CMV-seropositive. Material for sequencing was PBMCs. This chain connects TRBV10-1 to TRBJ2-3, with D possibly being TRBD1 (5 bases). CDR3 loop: CASSGQKEVDTQYF. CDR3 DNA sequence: TGCGCCAGCAGTGGACAGAAAGAAGTAGATACGCAGTATTTT.